This TCR beta chain was identified during a study of T-cell reconstitution after alpha-beta-depleted transplantation in children. Points from the study as a whole: Reportedly, roughly two months post-transplant, alpha-beta T cells arose from several hundred expanded graft clones. Newly made T cells mostly supplied T-cell counts and diversity one year after transplant. Elevated TCRbeta diversity at day 60 was traced, in some patients, to surviving recipient T cells and thymic progenitors.

The table lists this clonotype with many counts. Its antigen is unidentified. V lost 4 bases to trimming and J lost 10 bases; unmatched junction nucleotides: 13. The CDR3 has 15 residues. Germline lookup yields CDR1 ENHRY and CDR2 SYGVKD. The TCRbeta library incorporated unique molecular identifiers. TCRdb itself ran the PCR reads through MiXCR, one entry per CDR3 protein. The profile shows 200,000 to 250,000 distinct CDR3 sequences, approximately 8% of them singletons. The sequence came from a male patient aged 2-15 years who had a stem cell transplant for acute myeloid leukemia, so the T cells may come from the graft donor. The chain has TRBV10-3 and TRBJ2-1, with 7 bases that match TRBD2. The input for sequencing was PBMCs, mostly from graft donor cells, taken 360 days after TCRalphabeta/CD19-depleted stem cell transplant. The CDR3 loop is CAISAGLAGTHEQFF. The CDR3 DNA reads as TGTGCCATCAGTGCTGGGTTAGCGGGTACCCACGAGCAGTTCTTC.